This is a list of T cell receptor beta chains from one sample in a study of response to subunit inactivated influenza vaccine. TCRdb reanalysed the RT-PCR reads using MiXCR and keeps one entry per CDR3 protein. The sample carries hundreds of thousands of distinct CDR3 sequences, about a tenth recorded once. This material consisted of PBMCs from blood, taken about 40 days after vaccination. The receptors shown here come from a man aged 45 to 65 who received an inactivated influenza vaccine. Each CDR3 is given with its conserved first and last residue. Each record gives: V gene, D gene, clone size, J gene, CDR3 protein, CDR3 DNA. D genes are given only for firm matches. Only some rows state a clone size, as once, few, many or a class for expanded clones.

TRBV20-1	TRBD2	NA	TRBJ2-2	CSVSSGRVIGELFF	TGCAGTGTTTCTAGCGGGAGAGTTATCGGGGAGCTGTTTTTT
TRBV29-1	TRBD1	many	TRBJ2-4	CSVVGQSKNIQYF	TGCAGCGTTGTGGGACAGTCCAAAAACATTCAGTACTTC
TRBV11-2	NA	NA	TRBJ1-1	CASSYLVTNTEAFF	TGTGCCAGCAGCTATCTGGTGACGAACACTGAAGCTTTCTTT
TRBV28	TRBD2	NA	TRBJ2-5	CASSWGLKETQYF	TGTGCCAGCAGTTGGGGACTAAAAGAGACCCAGTACTTC
TRBV29-1	NA	few	TRBJ2-7	CSVEDLRLLNNEQYF	TGCAGCGTTGAAGATCTTCGTCTACTAAACAACGAGCAGTACTTC
TRBV5-5	NA	many	TRBJ2-2	CASSPWMVAANTGELFF	TGTGCCAGCAGCCCCTGGATGGTAGCGGCGAACACCGGGGAGCTGTTTTTT
TRBV5-1	NA	few	TRBJ2-2	CASSWESAGELFF	TGCGCCAGCAGTTGGGAATCTGCCGGGGAGCTGTTTTTT
TRBV7-2	TRBD1	NA	TRBJ2-1	CASSLEPGGREQFF	TGTGCCAGCAGCTTAGAGCCAGGGGGCAGGGAGCAGTTCTTC
TRBV29-1	NA	few	TRBJ2-1	CSSTSGATRGNEQFF	TGCAGCTCCACCTCAGGGGCCACCCGGGGCAATGAGCAGTTCTTC
TRBV29-1	TRBD1	NA	TRBJ2-1	CSGTGTGAGNEQFF	TGCAGCGGGACCGGGACAGGGGCCGGGAATGAGCAGTTCTTC
TRBV4-2	NA	few	TRBJ1-6	CASSLNPGSYNSPLHF	TGTGCCAGCAGCCTAAATCCGGGATCTTATAATTCACCCCTCCACTTT
TRBV12-3/TRBV12-4	NA	few	TRBJ2-7	CASSQGNREQYF	TGTGCCAGCAGTCAAGGAAATAGGGAGCAGTACTTC
TRBV7-6	TRBD2	NA	TRBJ2-1	CASSLGRRSSGGQGEQFF	TGTGCCAGCAGCTTAGGGCGGAGGTCTAGCGGGGGCCAGGGGGAGCAGTTCTTC
TRBV5-1	NA	NA	TRBJ2-2	CASSLDQVNTGELFF	TGCGCCAGCAGCTTGGATCAGGTGAACACCGGGGAGCTGTTTTTT
TRBV5-1	TRBD2	many	TRBJ2-1	CASSLTSGGASEQFF	TGCGCCAGCAGCCTTACTAGCGGGGGGGCCAGTGAGCAGTTCTTC
TRBV7-9	NA	NA	TRBJ2-5	CASSFSVGETQYF	TGTGCCAGCAGCTTCTCGGTTGGAGAGACCCAGTACTTC
TRBV2	NA	NA	TRBJ2-1	CASKFSGSYNEQFF	TGTGCCAGCAAGTTTAGCGGTTCCTACAATGAGCAGTTCTTC
TRBV12-5	TRBD1	few	TRBJ1-5	CASARDREQPQHF	TGTGCTAGTGCCCGGGACAGGGAACAGCCCCAGCATTTT
TRBV2	TRBD1	many	TRBJ2-1	CASSPLTGPNEQFF	TGTGCCAGCAGTCCTCTGACAGGGCCCAATGAGCAGTTCTTC
TRBV7-8	TRBD2	few	TRBJ2-3	CASSPEGMTSGGSDTQYF	TGTGCCAGCAGCCCAGAGGGGATGACTAGCGGGGGATCAGATACGCAGTATTTT
TRBV20-1	TRBD1	NA	TRBJ2-1	CSARDRIHNEQFF	TGCAGTGCCAGGGACAGAATTCACAATGAGCAGTTCTTC
TRBV4-2	NA	few	TRBJ1-5	CASSQKPGRQDNQPQHF	TGTGCCAGCAGCCAGAAGCCGGGAAGACAGGACAATCAGCCCCAGCATTTT
TRBV24-1	NA	few	TRBJ2-7	CATSAEGGYEQYF	TGTGCCACCAGCGCGGAGGGCGGCTACGAGCAGTACTTC
TRBV20-1	NA	NA	TRBJ2-7	CSARDSYSYEQYF	TGCAGTGCTAGAGACAGTTATTCCTACGAGCAGTACTTC
TRBV11-2	NA	many	TRBJ1-1	CASSLSSQTNTEAFF	TGTGCCAGCAGCTTATCGTCACAAACGAACACTGAAGCTTTCTTT
TRBV28	TRBD1	NA	TRBJ2-7	CASSLGLPGQTF	TGTGCCAGCAGTTTGGGTCTTCCGGGACAGACATTC